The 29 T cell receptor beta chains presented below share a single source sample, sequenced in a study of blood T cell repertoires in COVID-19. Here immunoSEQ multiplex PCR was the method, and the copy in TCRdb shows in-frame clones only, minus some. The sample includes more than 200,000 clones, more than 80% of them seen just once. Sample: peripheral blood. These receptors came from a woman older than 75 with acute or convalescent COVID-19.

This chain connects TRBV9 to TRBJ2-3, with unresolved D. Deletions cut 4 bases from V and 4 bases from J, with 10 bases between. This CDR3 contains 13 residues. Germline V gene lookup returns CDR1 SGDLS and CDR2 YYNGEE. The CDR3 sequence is CASSLPGSDTQYF. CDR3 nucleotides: TGTGCCAGCAGCCTACCTGGTTCAGATACGCAGTATTTT.

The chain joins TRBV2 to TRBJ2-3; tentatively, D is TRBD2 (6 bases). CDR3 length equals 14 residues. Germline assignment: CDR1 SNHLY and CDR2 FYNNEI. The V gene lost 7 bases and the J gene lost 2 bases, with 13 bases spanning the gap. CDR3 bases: TGTGCCAGCACTAGGACTATCTCCACAGATACGCAGTATTTT. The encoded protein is CASTRTISTDTQYF.

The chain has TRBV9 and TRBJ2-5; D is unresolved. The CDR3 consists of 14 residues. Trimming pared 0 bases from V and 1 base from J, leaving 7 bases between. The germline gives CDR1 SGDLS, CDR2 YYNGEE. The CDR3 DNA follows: TGTGCCAGCAGCGTAGCCCCAGGCCAAGAGACCCAGTACTTC. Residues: CASSVAPGQETQYF. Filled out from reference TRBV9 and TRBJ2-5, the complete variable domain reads DSGVTQTPKHLITATGQRVTLRCSPRSGDLSVYWYQQSLDQGLQFLIQYYNGEERAKGNILERFSAQQFPDLHSELNLSSLELGDSALYFCASSVAPGQETQYFGPGTRLLVL.

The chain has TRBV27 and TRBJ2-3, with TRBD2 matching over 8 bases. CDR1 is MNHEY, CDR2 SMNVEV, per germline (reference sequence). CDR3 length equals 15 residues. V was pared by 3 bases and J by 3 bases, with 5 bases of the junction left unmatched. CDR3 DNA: TGTGCCAGCAGTTTGAGCGGGAGTCCTACAGATACGCAGTATTTT. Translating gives CASSLSGSPTDTQYF.

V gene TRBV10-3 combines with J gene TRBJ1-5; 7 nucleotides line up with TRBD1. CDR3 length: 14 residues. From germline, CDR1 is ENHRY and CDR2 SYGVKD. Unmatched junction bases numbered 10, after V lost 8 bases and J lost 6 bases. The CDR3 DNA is TGTGCCATCGGAGAAGACAGGGATGGTCAGCCCCAGCATTTT. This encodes CAIGEDRDGQPQHF.

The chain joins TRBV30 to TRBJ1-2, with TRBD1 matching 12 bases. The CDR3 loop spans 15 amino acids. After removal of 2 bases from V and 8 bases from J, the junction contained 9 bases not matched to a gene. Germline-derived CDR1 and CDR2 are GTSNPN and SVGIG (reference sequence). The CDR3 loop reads CAWSSSGQGAGGYTF. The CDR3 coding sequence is TGTGCCTGGAGTTCATCGGGACAGGGGGCGGGAGGCTACACCTTC.

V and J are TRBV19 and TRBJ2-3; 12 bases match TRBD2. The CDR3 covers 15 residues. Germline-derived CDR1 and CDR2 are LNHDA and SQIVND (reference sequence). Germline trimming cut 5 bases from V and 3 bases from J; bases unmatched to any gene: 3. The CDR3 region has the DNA TGTGCCAGTAGTCCCCTAGCGGGGGGGACAGATACGCAGTATTTT. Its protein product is CASSPLAGGTDTQYF. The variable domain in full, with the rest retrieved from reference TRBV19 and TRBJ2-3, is DGGITQSPKYLFRKEGQNVTLSCEQNLNHDAMYWYRQDPGQGLRLIYYSQIVNDFQKGDIAEGYSVSREKKESFPLTVTSAQKNPTAFYLCASSPLAGGTDTQYFGPGTRLTVL.

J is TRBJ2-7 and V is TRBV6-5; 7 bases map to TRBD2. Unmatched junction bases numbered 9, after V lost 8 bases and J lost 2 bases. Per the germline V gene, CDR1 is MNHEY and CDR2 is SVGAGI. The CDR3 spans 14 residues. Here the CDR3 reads CASCSREDTYEQYF. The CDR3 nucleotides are TGTGCCAGCTGCTCCCGGGAGGATACCTACGAGCAGTACTTC.

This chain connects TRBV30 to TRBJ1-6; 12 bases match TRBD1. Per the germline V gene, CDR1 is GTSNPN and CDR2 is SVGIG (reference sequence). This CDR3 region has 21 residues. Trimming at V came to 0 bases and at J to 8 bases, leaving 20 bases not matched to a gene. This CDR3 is CAWSVRGLYWGTGGADSPLHF. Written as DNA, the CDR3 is TGTGCCTGGAGTGTACGGGGTCTGTACTGGGGGACAGGGGGCGCGGATTCACCCCTCCACTTT.

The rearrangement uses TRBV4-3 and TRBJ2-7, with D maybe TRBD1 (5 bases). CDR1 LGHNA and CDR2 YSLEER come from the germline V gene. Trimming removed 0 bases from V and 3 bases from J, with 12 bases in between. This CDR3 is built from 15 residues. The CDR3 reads CASSQETDIGYEQYF. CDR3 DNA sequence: TGCGCCAGCAGCCAAGAGACGGACATCGGCTACGAGCAGTACTTC.

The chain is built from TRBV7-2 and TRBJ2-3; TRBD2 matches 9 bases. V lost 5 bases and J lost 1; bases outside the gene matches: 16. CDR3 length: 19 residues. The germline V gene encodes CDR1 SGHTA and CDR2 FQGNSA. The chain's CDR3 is CASSLLYRGQRGGTDTQYF. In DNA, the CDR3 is TGTGCCAGCAGCCTCCTCTATAGGGGACAGCGGGGGGGCACAGATACGCAGTATTTT.

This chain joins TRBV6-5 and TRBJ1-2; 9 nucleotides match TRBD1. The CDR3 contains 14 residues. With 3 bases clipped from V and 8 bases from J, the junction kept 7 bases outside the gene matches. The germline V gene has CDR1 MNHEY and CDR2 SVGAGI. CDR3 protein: CASSYAGTGYGYTF. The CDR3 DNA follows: TGTGCCAGCAGTTATGCCGGGACAGGGTACGGCTACACCTTC.

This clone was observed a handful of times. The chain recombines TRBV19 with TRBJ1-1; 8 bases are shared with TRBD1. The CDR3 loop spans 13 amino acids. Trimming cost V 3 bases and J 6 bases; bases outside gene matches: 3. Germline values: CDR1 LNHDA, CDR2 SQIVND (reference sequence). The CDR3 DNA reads TGTGCCAGTAGTATTGGACAGGGTCCTGAAGCTTTCTTT. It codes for CASSIGQGPEAFF. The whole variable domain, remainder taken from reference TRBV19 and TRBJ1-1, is DGGITQSPKYLFRKEGQNVTLSCEQNLNHDAMYWYRQDPGQGLRLIYYSQIVNDFQKGDIAEGYSVSREKKESFPLTVTSAQKNPTAFYLCASSIGQGPEAFFGQGTRLTVV.

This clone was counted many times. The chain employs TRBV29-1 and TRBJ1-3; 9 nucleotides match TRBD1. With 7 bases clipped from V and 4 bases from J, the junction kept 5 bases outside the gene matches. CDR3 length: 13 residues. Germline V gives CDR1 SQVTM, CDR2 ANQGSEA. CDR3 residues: CSGQTGGGNTIYF. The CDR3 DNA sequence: TGCAGCGGCCAGACAGGGGGGGGAAACACCATATATTTT.

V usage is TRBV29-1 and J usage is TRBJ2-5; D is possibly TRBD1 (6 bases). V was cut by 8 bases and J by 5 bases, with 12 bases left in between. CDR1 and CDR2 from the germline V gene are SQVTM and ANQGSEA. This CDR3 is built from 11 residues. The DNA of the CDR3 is TGCAGCCCTTCTCAGGGGGAGACCCAGTACTTC. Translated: CSPSQGETQYF. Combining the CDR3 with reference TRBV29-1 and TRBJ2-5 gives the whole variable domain SAVISQKPSRDICQRGTSLTIQCQVDSQVTMMFWYRQQPGQSLTLIATANQGSEATYESGFVIDKFPISRPNLTFSTLTVSNMSPEDSSIYLCSPSQGETQYFGPGTRLLVL.

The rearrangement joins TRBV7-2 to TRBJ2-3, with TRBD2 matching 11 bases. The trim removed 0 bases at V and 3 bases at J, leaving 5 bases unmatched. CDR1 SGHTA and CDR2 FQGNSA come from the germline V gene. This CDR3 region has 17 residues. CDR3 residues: CASSLAMASGGTDTQYF. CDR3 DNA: TGTGCCAGCAGCTTAGCAATGGCTAGCGGGGGGACAGATACGCAGTATTTT.

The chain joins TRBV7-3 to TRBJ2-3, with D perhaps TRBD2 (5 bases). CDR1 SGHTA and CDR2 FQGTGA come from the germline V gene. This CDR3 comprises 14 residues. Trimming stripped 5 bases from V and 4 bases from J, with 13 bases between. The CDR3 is CASSEGHAPDTQYF. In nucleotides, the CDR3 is TGTGCCAGCAGCGAGGGCCATGCTCCAGATACGCAGTATTTT.

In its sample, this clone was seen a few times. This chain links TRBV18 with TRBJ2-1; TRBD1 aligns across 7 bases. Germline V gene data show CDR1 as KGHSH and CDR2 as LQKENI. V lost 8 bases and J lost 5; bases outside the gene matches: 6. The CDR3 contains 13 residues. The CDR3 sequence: CASAWDSNNEQFF. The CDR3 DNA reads TGTGCCAGCGCTTGGGACAGCAACAATGAGCAGTTCTTC. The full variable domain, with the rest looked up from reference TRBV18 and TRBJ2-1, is NAGVMQNPRHLVRRRGQEARLRCSPMKGHSHVYWYRQLPEEGLKFMVYLQKENIIDESGMPKERFSAEFPKEGPSILRIQQVVRGDSAAYFCASAWDSNNEQFFGPGTRLTVL.

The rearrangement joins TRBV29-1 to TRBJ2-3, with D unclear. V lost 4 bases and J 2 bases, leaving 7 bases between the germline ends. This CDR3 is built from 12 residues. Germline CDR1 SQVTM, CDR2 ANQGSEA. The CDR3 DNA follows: TGCAGCGTTGCTGCGGACACAGATACGCAGTATTTT. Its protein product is CSVAADTDTQYF.

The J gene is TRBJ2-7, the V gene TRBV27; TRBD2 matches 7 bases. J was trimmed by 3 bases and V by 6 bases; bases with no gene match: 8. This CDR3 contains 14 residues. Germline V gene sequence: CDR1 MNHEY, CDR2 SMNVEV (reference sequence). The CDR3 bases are TGTGCCAGCAGCCGGGGGGTAACCATCTACGAGCAGTACTTC. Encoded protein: CASSRGVTIYEQYF.

The CDR3 region is CASSWDGATEAFF. In nucleotides, the CDR3 is TGTGCCAGCAGCTGGGATGGGGCCACTGAAGCTTTCTTT. This rearrangement joins TRBV5-5 to TRBJ1-1; tentatively, D is TRBD1 (5 bases). Germline V gene lookup returns CDR1 SGHKS and CDR2 YYEKEE (reference sequence). Trimming left V 3 bases short and J 4 bases short, with 10 bases between. This CDR3 spans 13 amino acids.

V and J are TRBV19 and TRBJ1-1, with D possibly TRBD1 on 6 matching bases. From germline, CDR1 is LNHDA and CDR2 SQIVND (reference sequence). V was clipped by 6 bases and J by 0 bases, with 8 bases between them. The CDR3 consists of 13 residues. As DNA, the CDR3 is TGTGCCAGTAGCGGGACACTGAACACTGAAGCTTTCTTT. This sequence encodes CASSGTLNTEAFF.

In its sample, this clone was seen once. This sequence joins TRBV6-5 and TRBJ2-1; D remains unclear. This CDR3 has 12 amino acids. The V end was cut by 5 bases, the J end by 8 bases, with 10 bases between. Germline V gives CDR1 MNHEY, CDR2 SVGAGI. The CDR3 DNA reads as TGTGCCAGCAGTCCCACCGGGTATGAGCAGTTCTTC. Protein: CASSPTGYEQFF.

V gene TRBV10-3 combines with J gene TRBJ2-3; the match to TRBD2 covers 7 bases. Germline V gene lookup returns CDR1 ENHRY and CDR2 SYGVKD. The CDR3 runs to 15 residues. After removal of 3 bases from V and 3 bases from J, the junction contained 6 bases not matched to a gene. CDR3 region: CAISDSGTGTDTQYF. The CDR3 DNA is TGTGCCATCAGTGACAGCGGGACTGGGACAGATACGCAGTATTTT.

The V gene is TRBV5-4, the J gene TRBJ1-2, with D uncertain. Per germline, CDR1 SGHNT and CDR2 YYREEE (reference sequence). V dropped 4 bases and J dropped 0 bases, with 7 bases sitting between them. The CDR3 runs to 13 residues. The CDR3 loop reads CASSADSNYGYTF. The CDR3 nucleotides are TGTGCCAGCAGCGCCGACTCTAACTATGGCTACACCTTC.

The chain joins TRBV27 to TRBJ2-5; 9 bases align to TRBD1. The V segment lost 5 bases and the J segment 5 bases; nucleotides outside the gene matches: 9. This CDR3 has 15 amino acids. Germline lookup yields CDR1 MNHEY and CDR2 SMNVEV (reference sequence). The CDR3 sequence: CASSPLGTGRETQYF. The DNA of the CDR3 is TGTGCCAGCAGTCCCCTCGGGACAGGGCGGGAGACCCAGTACTTC.

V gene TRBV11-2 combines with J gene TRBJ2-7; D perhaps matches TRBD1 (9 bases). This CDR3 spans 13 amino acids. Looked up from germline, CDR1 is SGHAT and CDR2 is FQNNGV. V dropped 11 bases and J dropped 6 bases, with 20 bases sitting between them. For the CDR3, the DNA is TGTGCCCGGGGGGGGACAGGGAGTATCGAGCAGTACTTC. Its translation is CARGGTGSIEQYF.

Here the CDR3 DNA reads TGTGCCACAACCCTAAACTCTGGGGCCAACGTCCTGACTTTC. It is translated as CATTLNSGANVLTF. The V gene is TRBV13, the J gene TRBJ2-6, with D unresolved. This CDR3 is built from 14 residues. CDR1 is PRHDT, CDR2 FYEKMQ, per germline (reference sequence). Trimming cost V 10 bases and J 0 bases, with 10 bases left between them.

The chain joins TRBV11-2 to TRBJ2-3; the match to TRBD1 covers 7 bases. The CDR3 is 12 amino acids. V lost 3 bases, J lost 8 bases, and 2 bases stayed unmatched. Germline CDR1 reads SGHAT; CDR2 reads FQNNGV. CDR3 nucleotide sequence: TGTGCCAGCAGCTTCTCAGGGGGTACGCAGTATTTT. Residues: CASSFSGGTQYF. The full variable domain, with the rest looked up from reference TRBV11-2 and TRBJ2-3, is EAGVAQSPRYKIIEKRQSVAFWCNPISGHATLYWYQQILGQGPKLLIQFQNNGVVDDSQLPKDRFSAERLKGVDSTLKIQPAKLEDSAVYLCASSFSGGTQYFGPGTRLTVL.